Listed below are T cell receptor beta chains from one sample, sequenced in a study of T cell repertoires in cytomegalovirus infection. The antigens these receptors bind are not known. TCRdb analysed the reads with MiXCR anew, one entry per CDR3 protein. This table holds around 540,000 distinct CDR3 sequences, 30% to 40% found once. Specimen: cultured PBMCs, collected from culture after CMV antigen stimulation. These TCRs come from a human donor in good health (CMV status not recorded). Some clones in this sample may be carry-over from other donors' samples. Each CDR3 is given with its conserved first and last residue. A D gene is named only where the DNA matches it firmly. Clone size, where shown, is once, few, many, or a class for clones that have expanded.

>TRBD2|TRBV7-2|-|TRBJ2-5
TGTGCCAGCAGCTTAGGACTAGCGGGAGGCAGCGCCGAGACCCAGTACTTC
CASSLGLAGGSAETQYF
>TRBD2|TRBV7-2|-|TRBJ2-3
TGTGCCAGCAGCCTTATGGGGAGCGGGAGTGCCCAAGATACGCAGTATTTT
CASSLMGSGSAQDTQYF
>-|TRBV5-4|once|TRBJ2-3
TGTGCCAGCAGCTTGCCAGGGGCTACAAGCACAGATACGCAGTATTTT
CASSLPGATSTDTQYF
>TRBD1|TRBV20-1|-|TRBJ1-1
TGCAGTGCCCCAGGACAGGGGAACGCTGAAGCTTTCTTT
CSAPGQGNAEAFF
>TRBD2|TRBV7-2|-|TRBJ2-2
TGTGCCAGCAGTCGCGGGCCTAGCGGGAGGACCGGGGAGCTGTTTTTT
CASSRGPSGRTGELFF
>-|TRBV14|-|TRBJ2-3
TGTGCCAGCAGCCAAGCGTCTACTTTATGGAGAACAGATACGCAGTATTTT
CASSQASTLWRTDTQYF
>-|TRBV12-3/TRBV12-4|few|TRBJ1-3
TGTGCCAGCAGTTTTACCTCCTCTGGAAACACCATATATTTT
CASSFTSSGNTIYF
>-|TRBV6-2/TRBV6-3|-|TRBJ2-5
TGTGCCAGCAGCCATCCCCGGGGAGCGAACCAAGAGACCCAGTACTTC
CASSHPRGANQETQYF
>-|TRBV7-2|-|TRBJ1-6
TGTGCCAGCAGCTTCGCGGGCGGGGACACTTCACCCCTCCACTTT
CASSFAGGDTSPLHF
>TRBD1|TRBV6-6|few|TRBJ2-7
TGTGCCAGCAATGGGGGACAGCCGACTTGGAAGCAGTACTTC
CASNGGQPTWKQYF
>-|TRBV6-2/TRBV6-3|-|TRBJ2-1
TGTGCCAGCTGTCTAGCTGCCAATGAGCAGTTCTTC
CASCLAANEQFF
>-|TRBV7-9|-|TRBJ1-4
TGTGCCAGCAGTCCTTCTCGTCGCCGTAAACTGTTTTTT
CASSPSRRRKLFF
>-|TRBV12-5|-|TRBJ2-7
TGTGCTAGTGCCACGCAATACGAGCAGTACTTC
CASATQYEQYF
>TRBD1|TRBV7-9|-|TRBJ2-3
TGTGCCAGCAGTGAAAGACGGACAGGGGCCACAGATACGCAGTATTTT
CASSERRTGATDTQYF
>TRBD1|TRBV6-6|-|TRBJ2-5
TGTGCCAGCAGTTACGGACAGGGGTCGCCAGAGACCCAGTACTTC
CASSYGQGSPETQYF
>-|TRBV5-6|many|TRBJ2-3
TGTGCCAGCAGCTTGTATAGGGGGGAGATCACAGATACGCAGTATTTT
CASSLYRGEITDTQYF
>-|TRBV12-3/TRBV12-4|-|TRBJ2-4
TGTGCCAGCAGTGGGCTCGGGTTACCTCAGTACTTC
CASSGLGLPQYF
>-|TRBV6-1|few|TRBJ2-7
TGTGCCAGCAGCCAGGGAATTTCCTACGAGCAGTACTTC
CASSQGISYEQYF
>-|TRBV4-1|-|TRBJ2-3
TGCGCCAGCAGCCGACCGGGCTGGCGGGAAAAATCAGATACGCAGTATTTT
CASSRPGWREKSDTQYF
>-|TRBV12-3/TRBV12-4|-|TRBJ2-3
TGTGCCAGCAGCCGCAGGACGGTCGCTAGCACAGATACGCAGTATTTT
CASSRRTVASTDTQYF
>-|TRBV14|many|TRBJ1-1
TGTGCCAGCAGCCCTTTGCTGTATAACACTGAAGCTTTCTTT
CASSPLLYNTEAFF
>TRBD2|TRBV7-2|many|TRBJ2-7
TGTGCCAGCCGCCGTACCGGGACTAGCGGGACGAGCTCCTACGAGCAGTACTTC
CASRRTGTSGTSSYEQYF
>-|TRBV6-6|few|TRBJ2-7
TGTGCCAGCAGTTACTCGAGGGCAGGGCGCGGGGAGCAGTACTTC
CASSYSRAGRGEQYF
>-|TRBV19|-|TRBJ1-4
TGTGCCAGTAGTATCGTGGGAAAACTGTTTTTT
CASSIVGKLFF
>TRBD1|TRBV6-5|-|TRBJ1-1
TGTGCCAGCAGTTTTTCCGGGACAGCGAACACTGAAGCTTTCTTT
CASSFSGTANTEAFF
>TRBD1|TRBV20-1|-|TRBJ1-1
TGCAGTGTTCAGGTGGGACAGGCGAACACTGAAGCTTTCTTT
CSVQVGQANTEAFF
>-|TRBV20-1|-|TRBJ2-5
TGCAGTGCTACTGAGGGCGCAGATCTGGAGACCCAGTACTTC
CSATEGADLETQYF
>-|TRBV20-1|-|TRBJ2-3
TGCAGTGCTAACCCGACGAACGAAAATAAGCAGTATTTT
CSANPTNENKQYF
>TRBD2|TRBV5-1|few|TRBJ2-1
TGCGCCAGCAGCTTGGGTCGACTAGCGGGAGGGAAGAATGAGCAGTTCTTC
CASSLGRLAGGKNEQFF
>TRBD2|TRBV20-1|-|TRBJ2-3
TGCAGTGCCAGCCCCGCGGGAGGCGGGAATACGCAGTATTTT
CSASPAGGGNTQYF
>TRBD1|TRBV6-2/TRBV6-3|-|TRBJ1-2
TGTGCCAGCAGTTATCCGGACAGGACAGCGGGCTACACCTTC
CASSYPDRTAGYTF
>-|TRBV6-2/TRBV6-3|-|TRBJ2-7
TGTGCCAGCAGTTACTCGAGCGAGCAGTACTTC
CASSYSSEQYF
>-|TRBV29-1|-|TRBJ1-1
TGCAGCGTAGCTCCCGGGGCGGAAGCTTTCTTT
CSVAPGAEAFF
>TRBD2|TRBV6-2/TRBV6-3|-|TRBJ2-5
TGTGCCAGCAGTTACTCGTTGTTGAGCGGGAGTCGGAACCAAGAGACCCAGTACTTC
CASSYSLLSGSRNQETQYF
>TRBD2|TRBV18|-|TRBJ2-3
TGTGCCAGCTCACCAGAGCCTAGCGGGACAAATGTGGATTTT
CASSPEPSGTNVDF
>-|TRBV28|-|TRBJ1-4
TGTGCCAGCATGGCAGGGGAGACTGAAAAACTGTTTTTT
CASMAGETEKLFF
>TRBD1|TRBV24-1|few|TRBJ2-3
TGTGCCACCAGTGATTTCGGGACAGGCACAGATACGCAGTATTTT
CATSDFGTGTDTQYF
>-|TRBV3-1|-|TRBJ1-1
TGTGCCAGCAGCCAAGCTAGACGGAACACTGAAGCTTTCTTT
CASSQARRNTEAFF
>-|TRBV7-9|many|TRBJ1-5
TGTGCCAGCAGCAGGGCAGGGTTAGCCCAGCCCCAGCATTTT
CASSRAGLAQPQHF
>TRBD2|TRBV6-1|-|TRBJ2-1
TGTGCCAGCAGCAAGGGTAGCGGGGGATCCTACAATGAGCAGTTCTTC
CASSKGSGGSYNEQFF
>-|TRBV4-2|-|TRBJ2-1
TGTGCCAGCAGCCAAGCGACCGACTCCTACAATGAGCAGTTCTTC
CASSQATDSYNEQFF
>TRBD2|TRBV28|few|TRBJ2-7
TGTGCCAGCAGCCCACTAAGCGGGAGCTACGAGCAGTACTTC
CASSPLSGSYEQYF
>TRBD1|TRBV10-2|-|TRBJ2-1
TGCGCCAGCACCCGGGACAGGGTCTACAATGAGCAGTTCTTC
CASTRDRVYNEQFF
>-|TRBV4-3|-|TRBJ2-7
TGCGCCAGCAGCCAAGTCACAGGCCTATACGAGCAGTACTTC
CASSQVTGLYEQYF
>-|TRBV29-1|-|TRBJ1-3
TGCAGCGTAGCAGGGACATCTGTCTCTGGAAACACCATATATTTT
CSVAGTSVSGNTIYF
>TRBD1|TRBV7-2|-|TRBJ1-3
TGTGCCAGCAGCTTGGACAGGGAAGGGGCCATATATTTT
CASSLDREGAIYF
>TRBD2|TRBV4-3|-|TRBJ2-7
TGCGCCAGCAGCCAAGATGCGTCGGGGGGGAGTTTTAGCTCCTACGAGCAGTACTTC
CASSQDASGGSFSSYEQYF
>-|TRBV7-2|few|TRBJ2-6
TGTGCCAGCAGCTTAGTAACCGGGTCCGGGGCCAACGTCCTGACTTTC
CASSLVTGSGANVLTF
>TRBD2|TRBV7-2|-|TRBJ2-1
TGTGCCAGCAGCTTTCTAGCGGGCCCCGAGCATGAGCAGTTCTTC
CASSFLAGPEHEQFF
>TRBD2|TRBV10-2|-|TRBJ2-5
TGCGCCAGCAGTGTGGTTCTAGCGGGAGCCAGAGAGACCCAGTACTTC
CASSVVLAGARETQYF
>TRBD1|TRBV5-1|many|TRBJ1-5
TGCGCCAGCAGGTCAGGGGGGCGATCTCATAGCAATCAGCCCCAGCATTTT
CASRSGGRSHSNQPQHF
>TRBD2|TRBV28|-|TRBJ2-5
TGTGCCAGCCTCGGGGCGGGAGAGATTGAGACCCAGTACTTC
CASLGAGEIETQYF
>TRBD2|TRBV7-9|-|TRBJ2-1
TGTGCCAGCAGCCCTGGACTAGCGGCTGACAATGAGCAGTTCTTC
CASSPGLAADNEQFF
>TRBD2|TRBV7-2|few|TRBJ2-5
TGTGCCAGCAGCCACCCAAAGGCGGGAGAAGAGACCCAGTACTTC
CASSHPKAGEETQYF